Each of the 7 T cell receptor beta chains below was sequenced from the same sample in a study of T cell changes during pregnancy in multiple sclerosis. Sequenced by immunoSEQ multiplex PCR; TCRdb stores in-frame clones only, minus some. Counted here are some 99,000 clones, about 91% occurring once; the ten biggest clones make up 2% to 3%. The source was peripheral blood, collected after pregnancy. The receptors stem from a female donor in good health, enrolled as a control in a pregnancy study.

The J gene is TRBJ2-5, the V gene TRBV7-6, with 8 bases that match TRBD2. Germline assignment: CDR1 SGHVS and CDR2 FNYEAQ. J lost 2 bases, V lost 3 bases, and 11 bases had no gene match. This CDR3 has 17 residues. CDR3 amino acids: CASSFPPAGGRQETQYF. Written as DNA, the CDR3 is TGTGCCAGCAGCTTCCCCCCCGCGGGAGGCCGGCAAGAGACCCAGTACTTC.

This clone has only one observation. This chain's CDR3 is CASSYSGGPYNEQFF. The DNA of the CDR3 is TGTGCCAGCAGTTACAGCGGGGGGCCGTACAATGAGCAGTTCTTC. The chain has TRBV27 and TRBJ2-1; 9 bases fit TRBD2. Germline-derived CDR1 and CDR2 are MNHEY and SMNVEV (reference sequence). The CDR3 has 15 residues. V lost 4 bases, J lost 4 bases, and 5 bases stayed unmatched.

The chain links TRBV19 to TRBJ2-6; 7 bases are a match to TRBD1. Germline assignment: CDR1 LNHDA and CDR2 SQIVND (reference sequence). The CDR3 totals 15 residues. The ends lost 4 bases at V and 3 bases at J; junction bases unmatched: 3. The CDR3 DNA follows: TGTGCCAGTAGTAAGACAGGGAGTGGGGCCAACGTCCTGACTTTC. Amino acids: CASSKTGSGANVLTF.

The gene calls are TRBV19 and TRBJ2-3; 8 bases are shared with TRBD2. Germline values: CDR1 LNHDA, CDR2 SQIVND (reference sequence). V lost 10 bases to trimming and J lost 1 base; unmatched junction nucleotides: 10. The CDR3 length is 15 residues. The CDR3: CATLISGKGTDTQYF. The CDR3 nucleotides are TGTGCCACCCTAATTAGCGGGAAGGGCACAGATACGCAGTATTTT.

The rearrangement uses TRBV6-6 and TRBJ2-5; possible D gene TRBD1, 6 bases. This CDR3 contains 11 residues. From germline, CDR1 is MNHNY and CDR2 SVGAGI (reference sequence). This chain's CDR3 is CAVGASETQYF. The CDR3 DNA sequence: TGTGCTGTGGGGGCGAGTGAGACCCAGTACTTC.

The J gene is TRBJ1-4, the V gene TRBV11-3; 8 nucleotides agree with TRBD1. V shed 5 bases and J 0 bases; nucleotides not matched to a gene: 8. CDR1 is SGHNT, CDR2 YENEEA, per germline. The CDR3 contains 17 residues. The CDR3 loop is CASSHPDRDATNEKLFF. In DNA form, the CDR3 reads TGTGCCAGCAGCCATCCGGACAGGGACGCAACTAATGAAAAACTGTTTTTT.

J is TRBJ1-4 and V is TRBV5-1; TRBD1 might be the D (6 bases). The CDR3 has 16 amino acids. The V and J ends lost 4 bases and 5 bases respectively, with 18 bases between them. In germline, CDR1 is SGHRS, CDR2 YFSETQ. The CDR3 bases are TGCGCCAGCAGCCCCCCAGGATTTGGGGGCAATGAAAAACTGTTTTTT. Its protein is CASSPPGFGGNEKLFF.